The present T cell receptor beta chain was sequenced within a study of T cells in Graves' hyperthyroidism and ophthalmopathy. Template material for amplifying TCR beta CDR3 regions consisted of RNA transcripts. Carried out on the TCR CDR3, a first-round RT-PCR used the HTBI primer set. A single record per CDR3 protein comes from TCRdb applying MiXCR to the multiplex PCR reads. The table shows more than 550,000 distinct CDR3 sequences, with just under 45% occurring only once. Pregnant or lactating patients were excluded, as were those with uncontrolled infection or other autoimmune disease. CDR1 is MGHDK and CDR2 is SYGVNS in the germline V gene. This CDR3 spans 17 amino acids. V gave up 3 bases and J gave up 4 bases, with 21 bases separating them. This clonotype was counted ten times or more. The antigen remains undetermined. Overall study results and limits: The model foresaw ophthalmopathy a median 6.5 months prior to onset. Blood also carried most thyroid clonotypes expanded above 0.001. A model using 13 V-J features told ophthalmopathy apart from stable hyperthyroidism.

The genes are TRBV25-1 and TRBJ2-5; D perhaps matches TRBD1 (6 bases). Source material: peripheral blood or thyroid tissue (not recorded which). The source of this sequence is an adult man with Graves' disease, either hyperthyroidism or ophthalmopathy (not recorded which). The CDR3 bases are TGTGCCAGCAGTGATTCCCCCCGAGCAGCAGGGGTAGAGACCCAGTACTTC. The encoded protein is CASSDSPRAAGVETQYF.